One TCR beta chain is described in this entry. The antigen is not known. The data derive from a study of cytomegalovirus exposure and HLA in healthy donors. Whole-study results and caveats: Overall, some 160 TCR beta chains were annotated as cytomegalovirus-associated. In a later analysis, V- and J-gene trimming of beta chains associated with a DCLRE1C missense variant, replicated independently. Later analysis revealed greater clonal expansion in HLA-associated TCR beta chains than in equally common others.

Use of 60 Vbeta and 13 Jbeta primers characterized the PCR. Using immunoSEQ multiplex PCR, the repertoire was profiled, and TCRdb retains in-frame clones only, with some absent. This table has hundreds of thousands of clones, roughly four fifths appearing once. Germline V gene sequence: CDR1 MNHEY, CDR2 SVGAGI. This CDR3 spans 14 amino acids. Germline trimming cut 5 bases from V and 2 bases from J; bases unmatched to any gene: 3. The clonotype was recovered from a middle-aged woman in good health and CMV-seronegative. The V and J genes are TRBV6-5 and TRBJ2-7; 10 bases align to TRBD2. What was sequenced was PBMCs. The CDR3, as DNA: TGTGCCAGCAGTCGGACTAGCGGAGCCTACGAGCAGTACTTC. Its translation: CASSRTSGAYEQYF.